One sample yielded the 30 T cell receptor beta chains listed below, sequenced in a study of blood T cell repertoires in COVID-19. Profiled with immunoSEQ multiplex PCR; TCRdb holds only in-frame clones, not every one. The sample lists about 120,000 clones, approximately 80% seen once, with 1.9% in the top ten. Material for sequencing was peripheral blood. The source of these receptors is a man in his 70s with acute or convalescent COVID-19.

In its sample, this clone was seen a few times. The chain couples TRBV5-1 to TRBJ1-6; 7 nucleotides line up with TRBD1. The CDR3 is 15 amino acids. Germline V gene data show CDR1 as SGHRS and CDR2 as YFSETQ. The V and J ends lost 4 bases and 4 bases, in that order; junction bases with no gene match: 5. CDR3 DNA sequence: TGCGCCAGCAGCCGTACAGGGGTGTATAATTCACCCCTCCACTTT. Amino acids: CASSRTGVYNSPLHF.

V gene TRBV2 combines with J gene TRBJ1-5, with TRBD1 identical over 7 bases. Germline values: CDR1 SNHLY, CDR2 FYNNEI. The length of the CDR3 is 15 residues. The V and J ends lost 6 bases and 6 bases, in that order; junction bases with no gene match: 11. In nucleotides, the CDR3 is TGTGCCAGCAGCCTTCAAACAGGGGTCGGTCAGCCCCAGCATTTT. Encoded protein: CASSLQTGVGQPQHF.

This clone came up a few times. V and J are TRBV3-1 (or the pseudogene TRBV3-2) and TRBJ2-1, with D possibly TRBD2 on 6 matching bases. Germline V gene lookup returns CDR1 LGHDT and CDR2 YNNKEL (reference sequence). CDR3 length: 14 amino acids. V lost 4 bases and J lost 3, with 10 bases in between. Here the CDR3 reads CASSPSGYYNEQFF. DNA of the CDR3: TGTGCCAGCAGCCCCAGCGGGTACTACAATGAGCAGTTCTTC.

V usage is TRBV6-5 and J usage is TRBJ1-2; D perhaps matches TRBD1 (6 bases). The CDR3 runs 13 residues. From germline, CDR1 is MNHEY and CDR2 SVGAGI. The V and J ends lost 7 bases and 2 bases respectively, with 11 bases between them. CDR3 coding DNA: TGTGCCAGCACTAGGACAGAGAACTATGGCTACACCTTC. Translating gives CASTRTENYGYTF.

This clone was recorded a few times. V and J are TRBV13 and TRBJ2-1, with 15 bases that match TRBD2. Trimming cost V 4 bases and J 5 bases; bases outside gene matches: 6. The CDR3 runs to 17 residues. The germline gives CDR1 PRHDT, CDR2 FYEKMQ (reference sequence). The CDR3 reads CASSSWTSGGANNEQFF. The CDR3 nucleotides are TGTGCCAGCAGCTCTTGGACTAGCGGGGGGGCCAACAATGAGCAGTTCTTC.

There are many counts of this clone. For the CDR3, the DNA is TGTGCCAGCCCAGACAGGGGCTCTGGAAACACCATATATTTT. Amino acids: CASPDRGSGNTIYF. The rearrangement joins TRBV7-9 to TRBJ1-3; 8 bases line up with TRBD1. Per the germline V gene, CDR1 is SEHNR and CDR2 is FQNEAQ (reference sequence). There are 14 residues in the CDR3. The trim removed 8 bases at V and 0 bases at J, leaving 3 bases unmatched.

This chain connects TRBV2 to TRBJ1-5; 8 nucleotides align to TRBD1. This CDR3 has 14 amino acids. Germline V CDR1 and CDR2: SNHLY, FYNNEI. V was pared by 4 bases and J by 4 bases, with 3 bases of the junction left unmatched. The CDR3: CASSVRQGNQPQHF. The CDR3 nucleotides are TGTGCCAGCAGTGTTAGACAGGGGAATCAGCCCCAGCATTTT.

This sequence joins TRBV7-9 and TRBJ1-2, with D tentatively TRBD1 (5 bases). The germline gives CDR1 SEHNR, CDR2 FQNEAQ (reference sequence). V was pared by 1 base and J by 4 bases, with 10 bases between. The CDR3 contains 14 residues. CDR3 DNA: TGTGCCAGCAGCTTAGAGGGGAAAGGCTATGGCTACACCTTC. It encodes CASSLEGKGYGYTF.

The chain employs TRBV11-2 and TRBJ2-2; 8 bases match TRBD2. Losses at the gene ends were 2 bases for V and 4 bases for J; bases not matched to a gene: 9. The CDR3 sequence is 17 residues long. Germline V CDR1 and CDR2: SGHAT, FQNNGV. CDR3 DNA: TGTGCCAGCAGCTTAAGTCTCTGGCGGGGGGCCACCGGGGAGCTGTTTTTT. Amino acid sequence: CASSLSLWRGATGELFF.

This chain connects TRBV7-2 to TRBJ2-1, with TRBD2 identical over 12 bases. The CDR3 covers 15 residues. The germline CDR1 and CDR2 sequences are SGHTA and FQGNSA. J lost 8 bases, V lost 5 bases, and 7 bases had no gene match. The CDR3 DNA sequence: TGTGCCAGCAGCCCGGCTAGCGGGGGGGCGTATGAGCAGTTCTTC. This encodes CASSPASGGAYEQFF.

This CDR3 is CASSSGFSYEQYF. The CDR3 DNA follows: TGTGCCAGCAGCTCCGGGTTCTCCTACGAGCAGTACTTC. This rearrangement joins TRBV7-2 to TRBJ2-7; D is unclear. Trimming shortened V by 4 bases and J by 0 bases, and 7 bases separated the two germline ends. The CDR3 spans 13 residues. Germline V gene lookup returns CDR1 SGHTA and CDR2 FQGNSA.

This clone came up once. V is TRBV27 and J is TRBJ1-2, with TRBD1 as a possible D gene (5 bases). The V gene's germline CDR1 is MNHEY and CDR2 SMNVEV (reference sequence). Between the trimmed V and J ends, which lost 4 bases and 1 base, there was a span of 10 bases. The CDR3 is 14 amino acids. Here the CDR3 reads CASSSDSNNYGYTF. In DNA form, the CDR3 reads TGTGCCAGCAGTTCTGACAGTAATAACTATGGCTACACCTTC.

V is TRBV21-1 and J is TRBJ1-5; the listed D gene, TRBD1, was not tested against the DNA. TRBV21-1 represents a pseudogene. This CDR3 is 13 amino acids long. The DNA of the CDR3 is TGTGCCAGTCAGATGATTAGCAATCAGCCCCAGCATTTT. It translates to CASQMISNQPQHF.

The chain links TRBV19 to TRBJ2-1; the D gene is possibly TRBD1 (6 bases). Germline CDR1 and CDR2: LNHDA and SQIVND (reference sequence). The CDR3 length is 14 residues. V was cut by 4 bases and J by 4 bases, with 11 bases left in between. CDR3: CASSTGTLYNEQFF. The CDR3, as DNA: TGTGCCAGTAGTACCGGGACACTTTACAATGAGCAGTTCTTC.

This chain uses TRBV24-1 with TRBJ2-2; weak D call: TRBD1 (6 bases). Germline V gene data show CDR1 as KGHDR and CDR2 as SFDVKD. The V and J ends lost 1 base and 0 bases respectively, with 8 bases between them. The CDR3 extends over 16 amino acids. This chain's CDR3 is CATSDFGQPNTGELFF. CDR3 DNA sequence: TGTGCCACCAGTGATTTTGGACAGCCGAACACCGGGGAGCTGTTTTTT.

V and J are TRBV6-6 and TRBJ1-2, with 7 bases fitting TRBD1. There are 13 residues in the CDR3. Germline values: CDR1 MNHNY, CDR2 SVGAGI (reference sequence). The V and J ends lost 2 bases and 6 bases, in that order; junction bases with no gene match: 3. The DNA of the CDR3 is TGTGCCAGCAGTTACCGAGACAGGGATGGCTACACCTTC. Encoded protein: CASSYRDRDGYTF.

The chain links TRBV6-2 or TRBV6-3 to TRBJ2-7, with 9 bases fitting TRBD1. The germline CDR1 and CDR2 sequences are MNHEY and SVGEGT. The CDR3 is 14 residues long. V lost 6 bases and J lost 3; bases outside the gene matches: 6. Here the CDR3 DNA reads TGTGCCAGCAGCCGAGGGGGACAGGGCTACGAGCAGTACTTC. The encoded protein is CASSRGGQGYEQYF.

This clone has a count of ten or more. This chain joins TRBV4-1 and TRBJ1-2; the match to TRBD1 covers 7 bases. J gave up 1 base and V 4 bases, and 12 bases lay outside the gene matches. Germline CDR1 and CDR2: MGHRA and YSYEKL. The CDR3 has 17 residues. CDR3 amino acids: CASSPRLGTEVNYGYTF. The CDR3, as DNA: TGCGCCAGCAGCCCCCGGTTAGGGACAGAGGTTAACTATGGCTACACCTTC.

The chain recombines TRBV18 with TRBJ2-2; the match to TRBD2 covers 7 bases. There are 14 residues in the CDR3. V was pared by 3 bases and J by 7 bases, with 5 bases of the junction left unmatched. The germline CDR1 and CDR2 sequences are KGHSH and LQKENI. Written as DNA, the CDR3 is TGTGCCAGCTCACCCGGGGGGTCGGACGGGGAGCTGTTTTTT. It specifies CASSPGGSDGELFF.

The CDR3 reads CASSAEPEGSPLHF. The DNA for the CDR3 is TGTGCCAGCAGCGCTGAACCCGAGGGTTCACCCCTCCACTTT. V usage is TRBV9 and J usage is TRBJ1-6; D not certain. Trimming pared 3 bases from V and 9 bases from J, leaving 13 bases between. Germline V CDR1 and CDR2: SGDLS, YYNGEE. The CDR3 is 14 amino acids. The complete variable domain, with remaining parts taken from reference TRBV9 and TRBJ1-6, reads DSGVTQTPKHLITATGQRVTLRCSPRSGDLSVYWYQQSLDQGLQFLIQYYNGEERAKGNILERFSAQQFPDLHSELNLSSLELGDSALYFCASSAEPEGSPLHFGNGTRLTVT.

For this clone: Given a much more abundant clone one base away, this may be a read error. The sample carries other DNA sequences with the same CDR3. V is TRBV7-9 and J is TRBJ1-1; possible D gene TRBD1, 6 bases. The CDR3 covers 14 residues. The ends were cut back, 2 bases at V and 4 bases at J, with 11 bases in the middle. Germline values: CDR1 SEHNR, CDR2 FQNEAQ (reference sequence). In DNA form, the CDR3 reads TGTGCCAGCAGCTTAAGGGGGAGTTCCACTGAAGCTTTCTTT. It translates to CASSLRGSSTEAFF.

J is TRBJ1-4 and V is TRBV7-6; no definite D call. The CDR3 consists of 16 residues. Trimming took off 1 base at V and 0 bases at J, with 9 bases between the two ends. Germline CDR1 is SGHVS and CDR2 is FNYEAQ. CDR3 region: CASSLGRSSTNEKLFF. The CDR3 coding sequence is TGTGCCAGCAGCTTAGGCCGCAGTTCAACTAATGAAAAACTGTTTTTT. The whole variable domain, filled in from reference TRBV7-6 and TRBJ1-4, reads GAGVSQSPRYKVTKRGQDVALRCDPISGHVSLYWYRQALGQGPEFLTYFNYEAQQDKSGLPNDRFSAERPEGSISTLTIQRTEQRDSAMYRCASSLGRSSTNEKLFFGSGTQLSVL.

The chain uses TRBV4-1 and TRBJ1-1; possibly TRBD1 for D (6 bases). Trimming left V 1 base short and J 5 bases short, with 17 bases between. The CDR3 contains 16 residues. Germline V gene lookup returns CDR1 MGHRA and CDR2 YSYEKL. CDR3 in DNA: TGCGCCAGCAGCCAAGGTTCCGGGGGGGCGAGGACTGAAGCTTTCTTT. Its translation: CASSQGSGGARTEAFF.

The chain uses TRBV18 and TRBJ1-1, with 7 bases lining up with TRBD1. V trimming: 5 bases; J trimming: 2 bases; junction bases outside the gene matches: 5. The CDR3 loop spans 14 amino acids. Germline loops: CDR1 KGHSH, CDR2 LQKENI. CDR3 in DNA: TGTGCCAGCTCAATATCAGGGGGTAACACTGAAGCTTTCTTT. This gives the protein CASSISGGNTEAFF.

The rearrangement joins TRBV29-1 to TRBJ2-3; unclear D gene. This CDR3 has 13 amino acids. Trimming removed 4 bases from V and 4 bases from J, with 12 bases in between. Germline V gives CDR1 SQVTM, CDR2 ANQGSEA. CDR3 DNA: TGCAGCGTTGGCAAAGGTCGGGCAGATACGCAGTATTTT. Its translation is CSVGKGRADTQYF.

The chain links TRBV10-3 to TRBJ1-6; D possibly corresponds to TRBD1 (6 bases). Germline loops: CDR1 ENHRY, CDR2 SYGVKD. This CDR3 comprises 14 residues. Trimming took off 2 bases at V and 5 bases at J, with 7 bases between the two ends. In DNA, the CDR3 is TGTGCCATCAGTGAGGGACAGAATAATTCACCCCTCCACTTT. This translates into CAISEGQNNSPLHF.

The rearrangement uses TRBV19 and TRBJ1-5; D call uncertain. Looked up from germline, CDR1 is LNHDA and CDR2 is SQIVND (reference sequence). The CDR3 totals 13 residues. V gave up 5 bases and J gave up 7 bases, with 12 bases separating them. The CDR3 region has the DNA TGTGCCAGTAGTGATTCCGGGAGCCAGCCCCAGCATTTT. It codes for CASSDSGSQPQHF.

The chain has TRBV5-5 and TRBJ1-1; D gene unclear. The germline V and J ends were trimmed by 3 bases and 3 bases, with 12 bases remaining between them. Per germline, CDR1 SGHKS and CDR2 YYEKEE (reference sequence). This CDR3 region has 14 residues. The CDR3 DNA reads TGTGCCAGCAGCTCAGATCCAGGCGACACTGAAGCTTTCTTT. Translation gives CASSSDPGDTEAFF.

This clone turned up a few times. The gene calls are TRBV6-6 and TRBJ2-3, with D perhaps TRBD1 (6 bases). CDR3 length: 16 amino acids. CDR1 is MNHNY and CDR2 is SVGAGI in the germline V gene (reference sequence). V gave up 4 bases and J gave up 2 bases, with 16 bases separating them. In DNA, the CDR3 is TGTGCCAGCAGTTGGTCGGACAGCGCTCCCACAGATACGCAGTATTTT. It specifies CASSWSDSAPTDTQYF.

This chain connects TRBV5-1 to TRBJ1-4, with unresolved D. The V gene's germline CDR1 is SGHRS and CDR2 YFSETQ. Trimming shortened V by 4 bases and J by 4 bases, and 11 bases separated the two germline ends. The CDR3 length is 14 residues. CDR3 region: CASSEGSHNEKLFF. DNA for the CDR3: TGCGCCAGCAGCGAGGGATCCCATAATGAAAAACTGTTTTTT.